A single sample is the source of the 17 T cell receptor beta chains below, sequenced in a study of cytomegalovirus exposure and HLA in healthy donors. Measured with immunoSEQ multiplex PCR; TCRdb has only the in-frame clones, and not every one. The table has about 280,000 clones, around 87% seen once. Sample: PBMCs. These receptor sequences come from a woman aged 18-29 years in good health and CMV-seronegative.

V usage is TRBV5-1 and J usage is TRBJ2-1; maybe TRBD2 (5 bases). This CDR3 is built from 12 residues. Germline loops: CDR1 SGHRS, CDR2 YFSETQ. Trimming cost V 5 bases and J 9 bases, with 12 bases left between them. The CDR3 DNA sequence: TGCGCCAGCAGTTACGGTGCGGGTGAGCAGTTCTTC. Translation gives CASSYGAGEQFF.

The chain joins TRBV5-6 to TRBJ1-1, with TRBD1 matching 7 bases. Unmatched junction bases numbered 5, after V lost 6 bases and J lost 3 bases. CDR3 size: 13 residues. Germline CDR1 reads SGHDT; CDR2 reads YYEEEE. CDR3 bases: TGTGCCAGCATAGTGACAGGGTACACTGAAGCTTTCTTT. Translating it yields CASIVTGYTEAFF.

V is TRBV2 and J is TRBJ2-1, with 9 bases fitting TRBD2. This CDR3 has 15 residues. Germline V gene data show CDR1 as SNHLY and CDR2 as FYNNEI. The junction had 12 bases not matched to a gene; V was cut back by 6 bases and J by 9 bases. CDR3 coding DNA: TGTGCCAGCAGGAAGGGGGCTAGCGGGAACGGTGAGCAGTTCTTC. Translation: CASRKGASGNGEQFF.

The chain uses TRBV27 and TRBJ1-2; D perhaps matches TRBD1 (5 bases). The CDR3 is 18 residues long. Per the germline V gene, CDR1 is MNHEY and CDR2 is SMNVEV (reference sequence). Trimming took 5 bases from V and 0 from J, leaving 22 bases between them. CDR3 bases: TGTGCCAGCAGTCAGCGCACGGGGGGAGGCCTCCCTAACTATGGCTACACCTTC. Protein sequence: CASSQRTGGGLPNYGYTF.

The chain uses TRBV19 and TRBJ1-5; no firm D call. Trimming removed 3 bases at V and 7 bases at J, with 13 bases between. Germline V gene lookup returns CDR1 LNHDA and CDR2 SQIVND (reference sequence). This CDR3 is 14 amino acids long. CDR3: CASSIEYSPQPQHF. The CDR3 bases are TGTGCCAGTAGTATTGAGTACAGCCCGCAGCCCCAGCATTTT.

The chain couples TRBV10-3 to TRBJ2-7; possibly TRBD1 for D (6 bases). Germline CDR1 reads ENHRY; CDR2 reads SYGVKD. The V end was cut by 5 bases, the J end by 5 bases, with 16 bases between. The CDR3 runs to 14 residues. This chain's CDR3 is CAISIYTGSNEQYF. The CDR3 nucleotides are TGTGCCATCAGTATCTATACAGGGTCGAACGAGCAGTACTTC.

The chain employs TRBV11-2 and TRBJ1-1; 10 bases align to TRBD1. The CDR3 totals 14 residues. Losses at the gene ends were 1 base for V and 10 bases for J; bases not matched to a gene: 6. CDR1 is SGHAT, CDR2 FQNNGV, per germline. The CDR3 sequence is CASSLVGTGVRAFF. The CDR3 DNA sequence: TGTGCCAGCAGCTTAGTTGGGACAGGGGTACGAGCTTTCTTT.

The chain uses TRBV9 and TRBJ2-7; maybe TRBD2 (7 bases). The germline V gene encodes CDR1 SGDLS and CDR2 YYNGEE. V lost 2 bases, J lost 6 bases, and 21 bases lay in between. The CDR3 consists of 16 residues. DNA of the CDR3: TGTGCCAGCAGCGTCACCCGGGGGGCTAGGTTCAGCGAGCAGTACTTC. It yields the protein CASSVTRGARFSEQYF.

The chain combines TRBV5-1 with TRBJ2-1; D is possibly TRBD2 (6 bases). V shed 6 bases and J shed 0 bases, with 13 bases lying between them. The CDR3 spans 15 residues. Germline V gene sequence: CDR1 SGHRS, CDR2 YFSETQ. In DNA form, the CDR3 reads TGCGCCAGCACGTTAGCGGAGAGCTCCTACAATGAGCAGTTCTTC. This gives the protein CASTLAESSYNEQFF. Full variable domain (outside the CDR3, taken from reference TRBV5-1 and TRBJ2-1): KAGVTQTPRYLIKTRGQQVTLSCSPISGHRSVSWYQQTPGQGLQFLFEYFSETQRNKGNFPGRFSGRQFSNSRSEMNVSTLELGDSALYLCASTLAESSYNEQFFGPGTRLTVL.

J is TRBJ2-7 and V is TRBV2, with D perhaps TRBD2 (5 bases). Trimming left V 6 bases short and J 5 bases short, with 14 bases between. CDR1 and CDR2 from the germline V gene are SNHLY and FYNNEI. The CDR3 contains 13 residues. For the CDR3, the DNA is TGTGCCAGCAGAGTCATAGCGCACGACGAGCAGTACTTC. Translated, it gives CASRVIAHDEQYF.

The chain recombines TRBV19 with TRBJ2-5; the D gene is possibly TRBD2 (5 bases). Trimming removed 4 bases from V and 2 bases from J, with 8 bases in between. Germline V gene data show CDR1 as LNHDA and CDR2 as SQIVND (reference sequence). The CDR3 loop spans 13 amino acids. The CDR3: CASSNRRQETQYF. The DNA of the CDR3 is TGTGCCAGTAGTAATAGGAGGCAAGAGACCCAGTACTTC.

The rearrangement joins TRBV6-5 to TRBJ2-7, with 7 bases aligning to TRBD1. This CDR3 has 14 residues. Germline CDR1 and CDR2: MNHEY and SVGAGI. V shed 5 bases, J shed 6 bases, and the junction held 10 bases outside the gene matches. Here the CDR3 reads CASSTTGTTGEQYF. The DNA of the CDR3 is TGTGCCAGCAGTACGACAGGGACCACAGGCGAGCAGTACTTC.

The J gene is TRBJ2-7, the V gene TRBV5-1; D uncertain. Germline lookup yields CDR1 SGHRS and CDR2 YFSETQ. CDR3 length equals 15 residues. The V end was cut by 5 bases, the J end by 0 bases, with 15 bases between. The chain's CDR3 is CASSYTSAGSYEQYF. Written as DNA, the CDR3 is TGCGCCAGCAGTTATACATCGGCAGGCTCCTACGAGCAGTACTTC.

V and J are TRBV9 and TRBJ1-2; TRBD1 is a possible D gene (6 bases). Deletions cut 3 bases from V and 7 bases from J, with 13 bases between. The CDR3 extends over 13 amino acids. Germline lookup yields CDR1 SGDLS and CDR2 YYNGEE. The CDR3 is CASSAGEISGYTF. For the CDR3, the DNA is TGTGCCAGCAGCGCAGGGGAAATCAGTGGCTACACCTTC.

The V gene is TRBV11-2, the J gene TRBJ2-1; 7 bases agree with TRBD1. The CDR3 covers 17 residues. The germline V gene has CDR1 SGHAT and CDR2 FQNNGV. With V trimmed by 5 bases and J by 5 bases, 15 bases remained unmatched. The CDR3 loop is CASSLFRGRTGNNEQFF. CDR3 in DNA: TGTGCCAGCAGCCTTTTCAGAGGAAGGACAGGTAACAATGAGCAGTTCTTC.

V and J are TRBV2 and TRBJ1-2, with D maybe TRBD1 (5 bases). Trimming stripped 5 bases from V and 6 bases from J, with 19 bases between. This CDR3 has 15 residues. Germline V lookup: CDR1 SNHLY, CDR2 FYNNEI. The CDR3: CASSSNPGFADGYTF. As DNA, the CDR3 is TGTGCCAGCAGTTCAAACCCAGGGTTCGCTGATGGCTACACCTTC.

The rearrangement links TRBV19 to TRBJ1-5, with a weak D call TRBD1 (6 bases). This CDR3 contains 16 residues. Trimming pared 2 bases from V and 4 bases from J, leaving 15 bases between. Germline CDR1 is LNHDA and CDR2 is SQIVND (reference sequence). In DNA form, the CDR3 reads TGTGCCAGTAGTATACTGGGGGGGCGAGGTAATCAGCCCCAGCATTTT. Its translation: CASSILGGRGNQPQHF.